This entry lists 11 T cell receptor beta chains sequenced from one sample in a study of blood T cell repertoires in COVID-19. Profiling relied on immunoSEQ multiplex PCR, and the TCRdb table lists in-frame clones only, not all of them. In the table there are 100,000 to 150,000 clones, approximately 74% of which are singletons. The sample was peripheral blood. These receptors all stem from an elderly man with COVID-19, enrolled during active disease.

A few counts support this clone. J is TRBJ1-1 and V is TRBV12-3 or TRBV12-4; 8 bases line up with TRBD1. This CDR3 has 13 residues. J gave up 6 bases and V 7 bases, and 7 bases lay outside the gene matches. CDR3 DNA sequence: TGTGCCAGCACCCTTAGACAGGGGTCTGAAGCTTTCTTT. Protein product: CASTLRQGSEAFF.

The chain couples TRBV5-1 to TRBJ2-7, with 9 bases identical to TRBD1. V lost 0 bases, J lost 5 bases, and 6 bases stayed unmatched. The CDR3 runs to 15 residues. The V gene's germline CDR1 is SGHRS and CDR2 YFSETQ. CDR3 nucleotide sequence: TGCGCCAGCAGCTTGGCGGGACAGGGCGACAACGAGCAGTACTTC. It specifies CASSLAGQGDNEQYF.

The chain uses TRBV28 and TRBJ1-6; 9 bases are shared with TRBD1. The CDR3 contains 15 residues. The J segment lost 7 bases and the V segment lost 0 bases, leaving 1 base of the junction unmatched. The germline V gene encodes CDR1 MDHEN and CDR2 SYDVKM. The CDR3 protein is CASSLWGQGNSPLHF. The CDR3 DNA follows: TGTGCCAGCAGTTTATGGGGACAGGGAAATTCACCCCTCCACTTT.

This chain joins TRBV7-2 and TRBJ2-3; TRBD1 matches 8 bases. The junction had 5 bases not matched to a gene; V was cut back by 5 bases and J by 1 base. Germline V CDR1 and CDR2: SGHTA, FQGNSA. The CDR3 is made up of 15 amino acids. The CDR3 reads CASSTAGGGTDTQYF. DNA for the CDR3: TGTGCCAGCAGCACCGCAGGGGGCGGCACAGATACGCAGTATTTT.

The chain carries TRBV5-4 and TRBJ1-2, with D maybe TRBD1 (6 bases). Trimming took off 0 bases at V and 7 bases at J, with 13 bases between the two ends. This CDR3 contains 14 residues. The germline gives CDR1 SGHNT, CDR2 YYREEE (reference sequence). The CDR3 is CASSLVSGEGGYTF. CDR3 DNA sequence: TGTGCCAGCAGCTTGGTGTCAGGGGAAGGTGGCTACACCTTC.

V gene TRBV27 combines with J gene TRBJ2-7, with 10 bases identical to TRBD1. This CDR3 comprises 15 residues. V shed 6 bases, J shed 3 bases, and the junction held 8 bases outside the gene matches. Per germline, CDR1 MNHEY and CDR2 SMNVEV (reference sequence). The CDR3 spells CASRKGTGDFYEQYF. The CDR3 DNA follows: TGTGCCAGCAGGAAGGGGACAGGGGACTTCTACGAGCAGTACTTC.

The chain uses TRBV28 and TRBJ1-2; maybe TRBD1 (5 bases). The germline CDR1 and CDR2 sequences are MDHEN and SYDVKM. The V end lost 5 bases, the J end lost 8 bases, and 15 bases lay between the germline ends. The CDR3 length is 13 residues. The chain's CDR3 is CASSRGTVLGYTF. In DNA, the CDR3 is TGTGCCAGCAGTCGCGGGACGGTCTTAGGCTACACCTTC.

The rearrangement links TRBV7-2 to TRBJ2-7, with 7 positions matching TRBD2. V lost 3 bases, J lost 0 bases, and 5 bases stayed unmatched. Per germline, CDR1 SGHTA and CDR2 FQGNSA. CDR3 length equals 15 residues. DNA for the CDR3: TGTGCCAGCAGCTTGGGCGGGAGACTCTCCTACGAGCAGTACTTC. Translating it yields CASSLGGRLSYEQYF.

CDR3 bases: TGTGCCAGCAGTGACGAGGTGACCGCTGAAGCTTTCTTT. Residues: CASSDEVTAEAFF. The rearrangement links TRBV6-1 to TRBJ1-1; D not certain. The CDR3 has 13 amino acids. V was cut by 3 bases and J by 6 bases, with 11 bases left in between. Germline CDR1 reads MNHNS; CDR2 reads SASEGT.

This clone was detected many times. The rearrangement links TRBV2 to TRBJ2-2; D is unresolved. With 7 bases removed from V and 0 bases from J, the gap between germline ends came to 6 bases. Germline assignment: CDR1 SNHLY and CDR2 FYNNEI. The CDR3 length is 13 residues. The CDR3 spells CASMTANTGELFF. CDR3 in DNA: TGTGCCAGCATGACTGCGAACACCGGGGAGCTGTTTTTT. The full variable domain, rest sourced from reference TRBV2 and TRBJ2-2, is EPEVTQTPSHQVTQMGQEVILRCVPISNHLYFYWYRQILGQKVEFLVSFYNNEISEKSEIFDDQFSVERPDGSNFTLKIRSTKLEDSAMYFCASMTANTGELFFGEGSRLTVL.

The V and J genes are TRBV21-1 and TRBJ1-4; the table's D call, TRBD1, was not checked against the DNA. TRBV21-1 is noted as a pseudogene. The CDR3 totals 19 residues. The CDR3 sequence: CASSKPGWAQGMTNEKLFF. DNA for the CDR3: TGTGCCAGCAGCAAACCCGGGTGGGCACAGGGTATGACTAATGAAAAACTGTTTTTT.